This T cell receptor beta chain came from a study of technical replicates of blood from a handful of donors. TCRdb keeps only in-frame clones here, not all; method: immunoSEQ multiplex PCR. Of some 68,000 clones in the sample, roughly 95% are singletons; the top ten hold roughly 0.24%. The CDR3 runs to 13 residues. The ends lost 0 bases at V and 10 bases at J; junction bases unmatched: 2. Germline CDR1 and CDR2: SGHTA and FQGTGA. The source of this sequence is a human donor in good health. J is TRBJ2-1 and V is TRBV7-3; 8 bases align to TRBD1. Sample: T cells isolated from PBMCs. Here the CDR3 DNA reads TGTGCCAGCAGCTTAACGGACAGGGACGAGCAGTTCTTC. It specifies CASSLTDRDEQFF.